The source of this T cell receptor (beta chain) is a study of cytomegalovirus exposure and HLA in healthy donors. PCR amplification relied on 60 Vbeta primers (plus 13 Jbeta primers). Libraries were prepared by immunoSEQ multiplex PCR; TCRdb keeps only in-frame clonotypes and omits some of them. The listing records 130,000 or so clones. The V gene's germline CDR1 is SEHNR and CDR2 FQNEAQ (reference sequence). There are 16 residues in the CDR3. Losses at the gene ends were 3 bases for V and 6 bases for J; bases not matched to a gene: 5. The genes are TRBV7-9 and TRBJ1-6; 10 bases line up with TRBD1. Sequences were obtained from PBMCs. The sequence derives from a woman aged 18-35 years in good health and CMV-seronegative. Here the CDR3 reads CASSLGTGAGNSPLHF. The CDR3 DNA is TGTGCCAGCAGCTTGGGGACAGGGGCAGGTAATTCACCCCTCCACTTT.